This TCR beta chain comes out of a study of T cells after yellow fever vaccination. Study at large: Low-cell-number fractions were prepared with SMART-Seq v4 Ultra Low Input. Study outcomes and limitations: Contamination by abundant bulk-population clonotypes could be present in FACS-sorted repertoires. Peaking faster, on day 5 versus 15, the secondary response was nonetheless weaker.

Synthesis of TCR cDNA relied on 5'RACE template switching, which attached a universal primer site and UMIs. One entry per CDR3 protein, called by TCRdb with MiXCR from the 5' RACE reads. The table shows 250,000 or so distinct CDR3 sequences, with 5.5% to 8.5% occurring only once. This clonotype was recorded at least ten times. No antigen is known for it. Sequences were derived from CD4+ T cells sorted from PBMCs, sampled on the day of the yellow fever booster vaccination. This receptor was taken from a young man who received the YFV17D yellow fever vaccine.

The DNA of the CDR3 is TGTGCCAGCTCACCTACGGAAGGCACTTACACCGGGGAGCTGTTTTTT. This gives the protein CASSPTEGTYTGELFF. The rearrangement joins TRBV18 to TRBJ2-2; no reliable D call. The V and J ends lost 3 bases and 3 bases respectively, with 14 bases between them. Germline CDR1 is KGHSH and CDR2 is LQKENI. The CDR3 consists of 16 residues.